One and the same sample provided the 17 T cell receptor beta chains below, sequenced in a study of blood T cells in healthy people across ages. Next came a second PCR, run for roughly 6 to 11 cycles, which used a sample-barcoded 5' primer along with a J-beta primer mix. TCRdb reprocessed the 5' RACE reads with MiXCR, giving one entry per CDR3 protein. Of around 1.5 million distinct CDR3 sequences listed, 34% are singletons. The sequenced sample consisted of blood. The origin of the receptors is a woman aged 25 to 39 in good health.

Of note for this clonotype: One end of the junction does not line up with germline, which may come from a read error. The V call is TRBV2, the J call TRBJ1-1; D unresolved. There are 14 residues in the CDR3. CDR1 and CDR2 (germline): SNHLY, FYNNEI. CDR3 bases: TGCGCCAGCAGTGAAAGTAGGTGGAAAGCTGAAGCTTTCTTT. This codes for CASSESRWKAEAFF. Looking up the rest from reference TRBV2 and TRBJ1-1 gives the full variable domain: EPEVTQTPSHQVTQMGQEVILRCVPISNHLYFYWYRQILGQKVEFLVSFYNNEISEKSEIFDDQFSVERPDGSNFTLKIRSTKLEDSAMYFCASSESRWKAEAFFGQGTRLTVV.

This clonotype was seen only a few times. The chain is built from TRBV15 and TRBJ2-3, with TRBD2 matching 13 bases. The CDR3 has 18 residues. J lost 6 bases, V lost 1 base, and 10 bases had no gene match. The germline V gene encodes CDR1 LNHNV and CDR2 YYDKDF (reference sequence). CDR3 protein: CATSRVLRTSGRGDTQYF. The CDR3 DNA sequence: TGTGCCACCAGCAGAGTCCTCCGGACTAGCGGGAGAGGGGATACGCAGTATTTT.

This sequence joins TRBV20-1 and TRBJ2-2; D unclear. V was pared by 3 bases and J by 6 bases, with 8 bases between. This CDR3 has 12 amino acids. CDR1 is DFQATT, CDR2 SNEGSKA, per germline (reference sequence). In nucleotides, the CDR3 is TGCAGTGCTAGTAGCTTGTCCGGGGAGCTGTTTTTT. It translates to CSASSLSGELFF.

The CDR3 DNA is TGCAGTGCTAGAGATTCCCTAGGATCGGAGACCCAGTACTTC. It translates to CSARDSLGSETQYF. The V and J genes are TRBV20-1 and TRBJ2-5; D not certain. V was trimmed by 0 bases and J by 5 bases, leaving 13 bases between them. Germline-derived CDR1 and CDR2 are DFQATT and SNEGSKA (reference sequence). This CDR3 has 14 amino acids.

In its sample, this clonotype was seen a few times. The chain carries TRBV24-1 and TRBJ2-1; 8 positions agree with TRBD1. V dropped 4 bases and J dropped 5; count of bases not matched to a gene: 9. CDR1 and CDR2 from the germline V gene are KGHDR and SFDVKD. This CDR3 has 16 amino acids. The CDR3 region is CATSDPTGGPDNEQFF. The CDR3 nucleotides are TGTGCCACCAGTGACCCTACAGGGGGTCCAGACAATGAGCAGTTCTTC.

This clonotype was observed a few times. J is TRBJ2-7 and V is TRBV7-8, with D hard to call. The CDR3 is 13 amino acids. The V end was cut by 6 bases, the J end by 6 bases, with 15 bases between. Germline V CDR1 and CDR2: SGHVS, FQNEAQ. CDR3 in amino acids: CASRFTSVGEQYF. CDR3 nucleotides: TGTGCCAGCAGATTTACCAGCGTTGGCGAGCAGTACTTC.

The chain combines TRBV25-1 with TRBJ2-1, with 11 nucleotides matching TRBD2. Germline CDR1 reads MGHDK; CDR2 reads SYGVNS. V dropped 8 bases and J dropped 0; count of bases not matched to a gene: 6. CDR3 length: 16 residues. CDR3 sequence reads: CASGGTSGYSYNEQFF. The CDR3 DNA reads TGTGCCAGCGGTGGGACTAGCGGTTACTCCTACAATGAGCAGTTCTTC.

V usage is TRBV4-2 and J usage is TRBJ1-1; D not resolved. CDR1 is LGHNA, CDR2 YNFKEQ, per germline. Deletions cut 3 bases from V and 4 bases from J, with 9 bases between. The CDR3 runs 13 residues. DNA of the CDR3: TGTGCCAGCAGCCACCAAAGAGGCACTGAAGCTTTCTTT. Its translation is CASSHQRGTEAFF.

This clonotype showed up just a few times. This chain connects TRBV10-3 to TRBJ2-5; D is unclear. CDR3 length equals 14 residues. Trimming pared 2 bases from V and 1 base from J, leaving 8 bases between. The V gene's germline CDR1 is ENHRY and CDR2 SYGVKD. The CDR3 loop is CAISEEPIQETQYF. The CDR3 bases are TGTGCCATCAGTGAGGAGCCCATCCAAGAGACCCAGTACTTC.

This chain uses TRBV6-6 with TRBJ1-3; D may be TRBD1 (5 bases). Trimming removed 5 bases from V and 4 bases from J, with 15 bases in between. The CDR3 runs 15 residues. Germline loops: CDR1 MNHNY, CDR2 SVGAGI (reference sequence). CDR3 sequence: CASSKPSAGGNTIYF. The CDR3 bases are TGTGCCAGCAGTAAACCCTCGGCAGGGGGAAACACCATATATTTT.

The rearrangement uses TRBV29-1 and TRBJ2-1; perhaps TRBD2 as D (6 bases). The V gene's germline CDR1 is SQVTM and CDR2 ANQGSEA. Trimming left V 3 bases short and J 4 bases short, with 19 bases between. This CDR3 has 16 residues. DNA of the CDR3: TGCAGCGTTGACATAGGGTGGGGGGTGTCGTACAATGAGCAGTTCTTC. It translates to CSVDIGWGVSYNEQFF.

This clonotype was found many times. This chain uses TRBV4-1 with TRBJ2-1; 7 bases agree with TRBD2. Trimming at V came to 5 bases and at J to 2 bases, leaving 9 bases not matched to a gene. CDR1 is MGHRA and CDR2 is YSYEKL in the germline V gene. This CDR3 is built from 16 residues. CDR3 loop: CASSSSGWIPYNEQFF. CDR3 DNA sequence: TGCGCCAGCAGCAGTAGCGGGTGGATTCCCTACAATGAGCAGTTCTTC.

V usage is TRBV6-6 and J usage is TRBJ2-5, with TRBD2 identical over 12 bases. Looked up from germline, CDR1 is MNHNY and CDR2 is SVGAGI (reference sequence). CDR3 size: 15 residues. With 0 bases clipped from V and 10 bases from J, the junction kept 6 bases outside the gene matches. The CDR3 nucleotides read TGTGCCAGCAGTTACTCGACTAGCGGGAGCCCCGTCCAGTACTTC. This gives the protein CASSYSTSGSPVQYF.

The J gene is TRBJ1-2, the V gene TRBV30, with D tentatively TRBD1 (5 bases). This CDR3 has 11 amino acids. V was pared by 5 bases and J by 4 bases, with 8 bases between. Germline V gene sequence: CDR1 GTSNPN, CDR2 SVGIG (reference sequence). CDR3: CAWGHRYGYTF. The CDR3 DNA is TGTGCCTGGGGACACCGCTATGGCTACACCTTC.

This clonotype has only a few counts. The chain has TRBV2 and TRBJ1-4; unclear D gene. The germline V gene has CDR1 SNHLY and CDR2 FYNNEI. This CDR3 is 15 amino acids long. Between the trimmed V and J ends, which lost 8 bases and 8 bases, there was a span of 21 bases. This chain's CDR3 is CASLLRRGPGEKLFF. CDR3 nucleotide sequence: TGTGCCAGCCTTCTGCGTCGGGGTCCAGGAGAAAAACTGTTTTTT. The full variable domain, completed using reference TRBV2 and TRBJ1-4, is EPEVTQTPSHQVTQMGQEVILRCVPISNHLYFYWYRQILGQKVEFLVSFYNNEISEKSEIFDDQFSVERPDGSNFTLKIRSTKLEDSAMYFCASLLRRGPGEKLFFGSGTQLSVL.

The chain uses TRBV28 and TRBJ1-4; D is possibly TRBD1 (5 bases). The CDR3 spans 15 residues. Trimming took off 7 bases at V and 7 bases at J, with 19 bases between the two ends. CDR1 MDHEN and CDR2 SYDVKM come from the germline V gene. The CDR3 coding sequence is TGTGCCAGCATTCGGGGGGGGGAAGCGGGTGAAAAACTGTTTTTT. Its protein product is CASIRGGEAGEKLFF.

This clonotype appeared a few times. The chain is built from TRBV7-6 and TRBJ2-7; a weak D match, TRBD1 (6 bases). The assigned J gene may be wrong: the sequence end matches TRBJ2-5 better. The CDR3 covers 15 residues. Germline assignment: CDR1 SGHVS and CDR2 FNYEAQ. This CDR3 reads CASSYTNRERETQYF. CDR3 coding DNA: TGTGCCAGCAGCTATACCAACAGGGAGAGGGAGACCCAGTACTTC.